The next 14 T cell receptor beta chains were all read from a single sample in a study of blood T cell repertoires in COVID-19. Data came from immunoSEQ multiplex PCR; TCRdb stores just in-frame clones and leaves some out. The table has more than 200,000 clones, approximately 84% seen once. The specimen was peripheral blood. Every receptor here comes from a man at least 80 years old with acute or convalescent COVID-19.

The rearrangement joins TRBV2 to TRBJ2-7, with D possibly being TRBD1 (6 bases). V lost 8 bases, J lost 0 bases, and 17 bases lay in between. Germline CDR1 is SNHLY and CDR2 is FYNNEI. The CDR3 is made up of 15 amino acids. The CDR3 DNA reads as TGTGCCAGCCGTCCGGCAGGGGACCCCTCCTACGAGCAGTACTTC. This encodes CASRPAGDPSYEQYF.

This sequence joins TRBV11-2 and TRBJ2-1; D is ambiguous. Between the trimmed V and J ends, which lost 8 bases and 6 bases, there was a span of 14 bases. CDR3 length: 13 residues. Germline V gene lookup returns CDR1 SGHAT and CDR2 FQNNGV. This CDR3 reads CASRQDSRNEQFF. CDR3 in DNA: TGTGCCAGCCGTCAGGATTCTCGCAATGAGCAGTTCTTC.

This chain joins TRBV5-1 and TRBJ1-5; D possibly corresponds to TRBD1 (5 bases). The germline CDR1 and CDR2 sequences are SGHRS and YFSETQ. This CDR3 region has 15 residues. V lost 0 bases and J lost 5, with 12 bases in between. The DNA of the CDR3 is TGCGCCAGCAGCTTGGAACCAGGGTCCCATCAGCCCCAGCATTTT. Amino acid sequence: CASSLEPGSHQPQHF.

The DNA for the CDR3 is TGTGCCAGCAGCGTGACAGCCTCCTACAATGAGCAGTTCTTC. Its protein is CASSVTASYNEQFF. This chain uses TRBV9 with TRBJ2-1; D perhaps matches TRBD1 (5 bases). The germline V gene has CDR1 SGDLS and CDR2 YYNGEE. The CDR3 spans 14 residues. V was trimmed by 2 bases and J by 0 bases, leaving 6 bases between them.

The V gene is TRBV14, the J gene TRBJ2-6; D gene unclear. The length of the CDR3 is 16 residues. Trimming stripped 3 bases from V and 0 bases from J, with 9 bases between. From germline, CDR1 is SGHDN and CDR2 FVKESK. CDR3 amino acids: CASSHLLSSGANVLTF. CDR3 nucleotide sequence: TGTGCCAGCAGCCACCTATTAAGCTCTGGGGCCAACGTCCTGACTTTC.

This clone has only a few counts. The chain recombines TRBV10-3 with TRBJ1-2; D remains unclear. The germline V gene has CDR1 ENHRY and CDR2 SYGVKD. This CDR3 is 13 amino acids long. Between the trimmed V and J ends, which lost 2 bases and 8 bases, there was a span of 12 bases. The CDR3 nucleotides are TGTGCCATCAGTGAGGCCGAGAAGTACGGCTACACCTTC. Protein sequence: CAISEAEKYGYTF.

CDR3 sequence reads: CASSRDTEETQYF. The CDR3 DNA reads as TGTGCCAGCAGTAGGGACACTGAAGAGACCCAGTACTTC. The V gene is TRBV6-5, the J gene TRBJ2-5, with a possible D match to TRBD1 (6 bases). This CDR3 comprises 13 residues. The V end lost 5 bases, the J end lost 3 bases, and 10 bases lay between the germline ends. Germline loops: CDR1 MNHEY, CDR2 SVGAGI.

This chain uses TRBV27 with TRBJ1-1, with TRBD1 as a possible D gene (5 bases). Trimming pared 8 bases from V and 0 bases from J, leaving 10 bases between. CDR1 MNHEY and CDR2 SMNVEV come from the germline V gene (reference sequence). CDR3 size: 13 residues. The CDR3 DNA is TGTGCCAGCGGGGGAGGGTTGAACACTGAAGCTTTCTTT. This gives the protein CASGGGLNTEAFF.

V usage is TRBV7-9 and J usage is TRBJ2-5, with a weak D call TRBD1 (5 bases). The CDR3 covers 13 residues. In germline, CDR1 is SEHNR, CDR2 FQNEAQ (reference sequence). V lost 1 base to trimming and J lost 7 bases, with 10 bases between them. This CDR3 reads CASSLGGIPTQYF. The CDR3 nucleotides are TGTGCCAGCAGCTTAGGGGGCATACCGACCCAGTACTTC.

The chain links TRBV5-1 to TRBJ1-1, with 10 bases fitting TRBD1. V lost 0 bases, J lost 5 bases, and 7 bases stayed unmatched. The CDR3 totals 16 residues. CDR1 and CDR2 (germline): SGHRS, YFSETQ. The CDR3: CASSLDPGDRGTEAFF. CDR3 DNA: TGCGCCAGCAGCTTGGATCCAGGGGACAGGGGTACTGAAGCTTTCTTT.

The chain is built from TRBV29-1 and TRBJ1-1; D may be TRBD1 (5 bases). Germline CDR1 and CDR2: SQVTM and ANQGSEA. V lost 2 bases and J lost 0, with 10 bases in between. This CDR3 comprises 14 residues. The CDR3 spells CSVEHPRVNTEAFF. DNA for the CDR3: TGCAGCGTTGAACATCCCAGGGTGAACACTGAAGCTTTCTTT.

The V gene is TRBV15, the J gene TRBJ2-1; 11 bases map to TRBD2. The CDR3 has 13 residues. Germline V gene sequence: CDR1 LNHNV, CDR2 YYDKDF (reference sequence). J lost 12 bases, V lost 5 bases, and 6 bases had no gene match. DNA for the CDR3: TGTGCCACCAGCGCCGGACTAGCGGGTGGGCAGTTCTTC. Residues: CATSAGLAGGQFF. Filled out from reference TRBV15 and TRBJ2-1, the complete variable domain reads DAMVIQNPRYQVTQFGKPVTLSCSQTLNHNVMYWYQQKSSQAPKLLFHYYDKDFNNEADTPDNFQSRRPNTSFCFLDIRSPGLGDTAMYLCATSAGLAGGQFFGPGTRLTVL.

This chain uses TRBV30 with TRBJ1-5; D is uncertain. V lost 0 bases and J lost 7, with 13 bases in between. The CDR3 length is 14 residues. CDR1 GTSNPN and CDR2 SVGIG come from the germline V gene (reference sequence). The CDR3 here is CAWSVGLGGQPQHF. DNA for the CDR3: TGTGCCTGGAGTGTTGGCTTGGGAGGCCAGCCCCAGCATTTT.

The chain carries TRBV6-2 or TRBV6-3 and TRBJ2-2; 7 bases match TRBD2. After removal of 6 bases from V and 2 bases from J, the junction contained 6 bases not matched to a gene. This CDR3 has 15 residues. Germline V gene data show CDR1 as MNHEY and CDR2 as SVGEGT. CDR3 sequence (DNA): TGTGCCAGCAGCCGGGGACTACAAAACACCGGGGAGCTGTTTTTT. Its protein product is CASSRGLQNTGELFF.